This TCR beta chain stems from a study of T cells in Graves' hyperthyroidism and ophthalmopathy (dated by TCRdb to the late 2010s). Concerning the study at large: Peripheral blood was sampled at the time of initial diagnosis, prior to any treatment. Prospective prediction of ophthalmopathy was tested in an independent validation cohort of approximately 19 hyperthyroidism patients and some 17 patients who later progressed to ophthalmopathy. The paper describes TCR Vbeta CDR3 sequencing of 130 to 150 peripheral blood samples, made up of some 42 ophthalmopathy patients, roughly 72 hyperthyroidism patients and roughly 17 progressor patients. Following sampling, methimazole starting at 30 mg daily was given to hyperthyroidism patients, and high-dose intravenous methylprednisolone was given to ophthalmopathy patients. A discovery cohort of about a hundred patients, approximately 44 with Graves' ophthalmopathy and approximately 57 with stable Graves' hyperthyroidism, was used to find distinguishing TCR V-J signatures. The roughly 100 discovery patients were randomly split 7:3 into training and test sets. In six Graves' hyperthyroidism patients, the study also compared T-cell repertoires from thyroid tissue with T-cell repertoires from blood.

CDR1 and CDR2 are read off the germline V gene as MGHRA and YSYEKL. The CDR3 has 15 amino acids, counting the end cysteine and phenylalanine. Only the CDR3 DNA stays, 45 bases, in frame from base 1. Trimming costs V 0 bases and J 0 bases, and their ends lie 6 bases apart. What the authors observed across the whole study: No statistical method was used to set the sample size in advance, and investigators knew the group allocation. In validation, the model predicted progression to ophthalmopathy a median of 6.5 months before onset, with 65% to 71% sensitivity and nearly 75% specificity. A 13 V-J signature model separated ophthalmopathy from stable hyperthyroidism, with 87.88% sensitivity and roughly 81% specificity in cross-validation and 80%/75% in testing. Most expanded thyroid clonotypes (frequency above 0.001) were also found in blood, which suggests that blood repertoires may mirror thyroid immune responses.

In the ophthalmopathy patients, disease was moderately to severely active, with a Clinical Activity Score of 3 or more, a NOSPECS grade of 4 or more, and a duration of less than 3 months. Patients with uncontrolled infections, other autoimmune diseases, pregnancy or lactation were excluded. Clinical symptoms, serum thyroxine and TRAb, thyroid ultrasound, and orbital computed tomography formed the basis for the diagnoses. PBMCs were separated from over 9 ml of fresh peripheral blood using Ficoll-Paque density gradient centrifugation. Total RNA was extracted using Trizol reagent, and RNA quality was assessed on an Agilent 2100 Bioanalyzer. The table lists this clonotype with a few counts. There is no known antigen for this receptor. No much larger clone is present one base from it, and per-base qualities are unavailable. The TCR beta CDR3 regions were amplified from the RNA transcripts. The TCR CDR3 was subjected to a first round of RT-PCR using the HTBI primer set and the Qiagen OneStep RT-PCR kit. Libraries were constructed in a second round of multiplex PCR, after which size selection and purification were carried out. Sequencing of the libraries was done on an Illumina HiSeq2000 using paired-end 100 bp reads. In the paper's pipeline: Raw data were processed with SOAPnuke, discarding reads with adapters, uncalled bases, mean Phred below 15, or no exact constant-primer or identifier match. High-quality paired reads were merged with COPE v1.2.5, and unique nucleotide sequences were defined as clonotypes. MiTCR v1.1 was used to align clonotypes to the IMGT TRBV, TRBD and TRBJ reference segments. The analysis was restricted to V-J combinations with a frequency above 0.0001, which together covered approximately 99% of the repertoires. The TCS score was defined as F50 (clonal expansion) divided by E x V (chaos), with BLOSUM62-based TCRdist calculated between CDR3 peptides within each V-J. Welch's t-statistics and random forest reduced just over 500 V-J features to around 14, which were used in a naive Bayes classifier (R e1071). TCRdb took the public reads, trimmed them with fastp at Q25, ran MiXCR for clone calling and kept in-frame beta chains. Rows matching on CDR3 protein sequence are summarized as one entry with the most common DNA and genes. These V and J calls originate from TCRdb's pipeline instead of the authors' own analysis. The sample table holds under 350,000 distinct CDR3 sequences, of which over 15% were seen once. The top ten hold around 58% of the sample.

The sequencing sample was made of blood. The chain uses TRBV4-1 and TRBJ1-5; the D gene cannot be named for sure. The sequence came from a woman aged 55-70 years with Graves' ophthalmopathy. The nucleotides are TGCGCCAGCAGCCAAGACCCCTATAGCAATCAGCCCCAGCATTTT. This gives the protein CASSQDPYSNQPQHF.